The rows below give T cell receptor beta chains drawn from one sample of a study of vaccination and CD4 T cells after COVID-19. One entry per CDR3 protein results from TCRdb running MiXCR on the PCR reads. The data contain around 37,000 distinct CDR3 sequences, under 45% of them singletons. Sequences were derived from CD4+ T cells from blood, sampled about 7 months after SARS-CoV-2 vaccination. The receptor source for this set is a human donor who had recovered from COVID-19. CDR3s include the opening cysteine and the closing phenylalanine or tryptophan.

J: TRBJ2-5
V: TRBV11-2
CDR3: CASSLGPSGRAEETQYF

J: TRBJ1-1
V: TRBV19
CDR3: CASTPGQGVAWIYTEAFF

J: TRBJ2-3
V: TRBV20-1
CDR3: CSARDPVPDTQYF

J: TRBJ1-2
V: TRBV19
CDR3: CASSIDGRGHYGYTF

J: TRBJ2-7
V: TRBV20-1
CDR3: CSARGGLQTYEQYF

J: TRBJ1-5
V: TRBV27
CDR3: CASSLFSLHLGASNQPQHF

J: TRBJ2-3
V: TRBV6-1
CDR3: CASGERGNTPSTDTQYF

J: TRBJ2-3
V: TRBV20-1
CDR3: CSARTSRWDTQYF

J: TRBJ2-7
V: TRBV15
CDR3: CATSRAIGVPYEQYF

J: TRBJ2-5
V: TRBV19
CDR3: CASRSSGGTKDETQYF

J: TRBJ1-5
V: TRBV6-4
CDR3: CASSDSGQKVTQPQHF

J: TRBJ2-1
V: TRBV27
CDR3: CASALHGGYNEQFF

J: TRBJ2-1
V: TRBV15
CDR3: CATSVLAGHSPPEQFF

J: TRBJ2-1
V: TRBV7-8
CDR3: CASSYQPGLGNNKQFF

J: TRBJ1-1
V: TRBV6-1
CDR3: CASSQVSGGTEAFF

J: TRBJ2-3
V: TRBV20-1
CDR3: CSVPAGSTDTQYF

J: TRBJ2-7
V: TRBV29-1
CDR3: CSVRTSGNYEQYF

J: TRBJ2-7
V: TRBV21-1
CDR3: CASDGTSYEQYF

J: TRBJ1-2
V: TRBV18
CDR3: CASSPGSRNGYTF

J: TRBJ2-5
V: TRBV11-1
CDR3: CASSSVTSGRLRETQYF

J: TRBJ1-6
V: TRBV12-3/TRBV12-4
CDR3: CASSLNMDSPLHF

J: TRBJ2-5
V: TRBV6-5
CDR3: CASSYSGTELSETQYF

J: TRBJ2-7
V: TRBV28
CDR3: CASSLRLAGEPGYEQYF

J: TRBJ2-5
V: TRBV28
CDR3: CATIRGTNRETQYF

J: TRBJ2-7
V: TRBV19
CDR3: CASSFDYSYEQYF

J: TRBJ2-5
V: TRBV20-1
CDR3: CSAGQGRGYQETQYF

J: TRBJ2-7
V: TRBV29-1
CDR3: CSARGISYEQYF

J: TRBJ2-1
V: TRBV28
CDR3: CASSLFRGRSGSNSYNEQFF

J: TRBJ1-1
V: TRBV10-3
CDR3: CAISGTGTDTEAFF

J: TRBJ2-3
V: TRBV28
CDR3: CASSPRGAAEIAQYF

J: TRBJ1-2
V: TRBV6-1
CDR3: CASSERVGAFYGYTF

J: TRBJ1-1
V: TRBV20-1
CDR3: CSAPRQMNTEAFF

J: TRBJ1-2
V: TRBV28
CDR3: CASSLLSDWAANYGYTF

J: TRBJ1-6
V: TRBV19
CDR3: CASSPRQGAYNSPLHF

J: TRBJ2-5
V: TRBV7-9
CDR3: CASSLGSEDQETQYF

J: TRBJ2-1
V: TRBV5-5
CDR3: CASSFQVPGSEGQFF

J: TRBJ2-7
V: TRBV19
CDR3: CAPPVAGTASSYEQYF

J: TRBJ1-3
V: TRBV20-1
CDR3: CSAVPDRGSGNTIYF

J: TRBJ2-1
V: TRBV11-2
CDR3: CASSFQGLADNEQFF

J: TRBJ2-5
V: TRBV7-2
CDR3: CASSLVYQETQYF

J: TRBJ2-7
V: TRBV20-1
CDR3: CSAVPTSPSYEQYF

J: TRBJ1-5
V: TRBV6-1
CDR3: CASSGEGARQPQHF

J: TRBJ1-3
V: TRBV28
CDR3: CASRETGSGNTIYF

J: TRBJ2-5
V: TRBV12-3/TRBV12-4
CDR3: CASTLGALETQYF

J: TRBJ2-3
V: TRBV30
CDR3: CAWSVKVPGYDTQYF

J: TRBJ1-6
V: TRBV6-1
CDR3: CASSVRSGDSNSPLHF

J: TRBJ1-5
V: TRBV29-1
CDR3: CSVLGQGGQPQHF

J: TRBJ2-1
V: TRBV27
CDR3: CASSSPGTGLAGYNEQFF

J: TRBJ2-7
V: TRBV19
CDR3: CASSINAGTGFEQYF

J: TRBJ1-2
V: TRBV7-9
CDR3: CASSPDRAPGGYTF

J: TRBJ2-6
V: TRBV27
CDR3: CASSLSMMTGSNVLTF

J: TRBJ2-7
V: TRBV5-1
CDR3: CASSLDGTSTYEQYF

J: TRBJ2-3
V: TRBV27
CDR3: CASSSGSGTQYF

J: TRBJ1-6
V: TRBV6-2/TRBV6-3
CDR3: CASSPLRDHVPPLHF

J: TRBJ2-7
V: TRBV27
CDR3: CASSLLPRQTYEQYF

J: TRBJ2-7
V: TRBV4-1
CDR3: CASSQVFLTSGSVYEQYF

J: TRBJ2-2
V: TRBV6-4
CDR3: CASSDSTLLANTGELFF